The rows below give T cell receptor beta chains drawn from one sample of a study of T cell clones after liver transplantation. Repertoires were generated with immunoSEQ multiplex PCR, while TCRdb's copy carries only in-frame clones and drops some. The data contain roughly 97,000 clones, more than 75% of them singletons. The starting material was CD4+ T cells from blood, obtained before liver transplant. These receptors came from a human donor who received a liver transplant. CDR3s include the opening cysteine and the closing phenylalanine or tryptophan. The order of the fields is V gene, clone size, J gene, D gene, CDR3 protein, CDR3 DNA. The D gene is left open where the match is weak. The size entry is marked missing in some rows and otherwise reads once, few, many or a size class.

>TRBV6-1|NA|TRBJ2-5|NA
CASSDVWGETQYF
TGTGCCAGTTCGGATGTATGGGGGGAGACCCAGTACTTC
>TRBV7-9|NA|TRBJ2-3|TRBD2
CASRGGGGNTQYF
TGTGCCAGTCGAGGCGGGGGAGGAAATACGCAGTATTTT
>TRBV7-2|NA|TRBJ1-6|TRBD1
CASSLFRNQGVNSPLHF
TGTGCCAGCAGCTTATTCAGAAATCAGGGGGTGAATTCACCCCTCCACTTT
>TRBV5-1|once|TRBJ2-7|NA
CASSLGAGILYEQYF
TGCGCCAGCAGCCTGGGAGCGGGCATTCTTTACGAGCAGTACTTC
>TRBV29-1|NA|TRBJ1-1|NA
CSVQGPGRAEAFF
TGCAGCGTTCAGGGCCCGGGTAGGGCTGAAGCTTTCTTT
>TRBV5-4|NA|TRBJ2-2|NA
CASSLVGTGELFF
TGTGCCAGCAGCTTGGTGGGGACCGGGGAGCTGTTTTTT
>TRBV6-6|NA|TRBJ2-3|TRBD1
CASSLGQTNTDTQYF
TGTGCCAGCAGCCTGGGACAGACGAACACAGATACGCAGTATTTT
>TRBV7-7|few|TRBJ2-1|TRBD2
CASSLASGGLSSYNEQFF
TGTGCCAGCAGCTTAGCTAGCGGGGGTTTAAGCTCCTACAATGAGCAGTTCTTC
>TRBV11-1|NA|TRBJ1-1|NA
CASSLRGNTEAFF
TGTGCCAGCAGCCTTCGGGGGAACACTGAAGCTTTCTTT
>TRBV15|NA|TRBJ1-3|NA
CATSRGDGRAGNTIYF
TGTGCCACCAGCAGAGGAGACGGCAGGGCTGGAAACACCATATATTTT
>TRBV11-3|NA|TRBJ1-2|NA
CASSIQSGDYGYTF
TGTGCCAGCAGCATTCAATCAGGGGACTATGGCTACACCTTC
>TRBV11-3|NA|TRBJ2-5|NA
CASSLVASQETQYF
TGTGCCAGCAGCTTAGTCGCTAGTCAAGAGACCCAGTACTTC
>TRBV7-9|NA|TRBJ2-7|NA
CASSPGLSNSYEQYF
TGTGCCAGCAGCCCCGGACTCTCGAACTCCTACGAGCAGTACTTC
>TRBV19|NA|TRBJ1-2|NA
CASSIPFEVGYTF
TGTGCCAGTAGTATTCCTTTTGAAGTTGGCTACACCTTC
>TRBV13|few|TRBJ2-7|NA
CASRLAVSSYEQYF
TGTGCCAGCAGATTAGCGGTGAGCTCCTACGAGCAGTACTTC
>TRBV6-5|NA|TRBJ1-5|NA
CASSYSRGNQPQHF
TGTGCCAGCAGTTACTCTCGGGGTAATCAGCCCCAGCATTTT
>TRBV7-7|NA|TRBJ1-5|TRBD1
CASSPGTGNQPQHF
TGTGCCAGCAGCCCCGGGACAGGTAATCAGCCCCAGCATTTT
>TRBV30|NA|TRBJ2-7|NA
CAWSEGGSSYEQYF
TGTGCCTGGAGTGAGGGGGGATCATCCTACGAGCAGTACTTC
>TRBV29-1|NA|TRBJ1-3|NA
CSVEVWQGGNTIYF
TGCAGCGTTGAAGTTTGGCAGGGAGGAAACACCATATATTTT
>TRBV7-7|NA|TRBJ1-5|TRBD1
CASSRGTGKALHQPQHF
TGTGCCAGCAGCCGGGGGACAGGGAAGGCCTTGCATCAGCCCCAGCATTTT
>TRBV28|NA|TRBJ1-5|NA
CASKGGNQPQHF
TGTGCCAGCAAAGGGGGCAATCAGCCCCAGCATTTT
>TRBV19|NA|TRBJ1-2|NA
CASSITGVDYGYTF
TGTGCCAGTAGTATAACGGGGGTGGACTATGGCTACACCTTC
>TRBV5-1|NA|TRBJ2-5|NA
CASNPAAGWGPETQYF
TGCGCCAGCAACCCGGCAGCAGGGTGGGGTCCGGAGACCCAGTACTTC
>TRBV9|few|TRBJ1-3|NA
CASSPNARGHTIYF
TGTGCCAGCAGCCCGAATGCCAGGGGCCACACCATATATTTT
>TRBV6-5|NA|TRBJ1-3|NA
CASTYNGEPGNTIYF
TGTGCCAGCACCTACAACGGAGAGCCTGGAAACACCATATATTTT
>TRBV7-3|once|TRBJ1-1|TRBD1
CASSLGTGVTEAFF
TGTGCCAGCAGCTTGGGGACAGGGGTAACTGAAGCTTTCTTT
>TRBV5-1|NA|TRBJ1-1|TRBD1
CASRSGTDPSFNTEAFF
TGCGCCAGCAGGTCGGGGACAGATCCGAGCTTTAACACTGAAGCTTTCTTT
>TRBV2|NA|TRBJ2-3|NA
CASSAGQLGTDTQYF
TGTGCCAGCAGTGCCGGTCAGCTTGGCACAGATACGCAGTATTTT
>TRBV30|NA|TRBJ1-4|NA
CAWSVLPGTPEKLFF
TGTGCCTGGAGTGTACTCCCCGGGACTCCTGAAAAACTGTTTTTT
>TRBV2|NA|TRBJ1-3|NA
CASKLDSGNTIYF
TGTGCCAGCAAATTAGACTCTGGAAACACCATATATTTT
>TRBV29-1|NA|TRBJ2-2|TRBD1
CSVVQGANTGELFF
TGCAGCGTTGTCCAGGGGGCGAACACCGGGGAGCTGTTTTTT
>TRBV28|NA|TRBJ2-2|TRBD2
CASSKTSGPTNTGELFF
TGTGCCAGCAGTAAGACTAGCGGGCCCACGAACACCGGGGAGCTGTTTTTT
>TRBV14|NA|TRBJ1-1|NA
CASSQDIGHLMNTEAFF
TGTGCCAGCAGCCAAGATATAGGACACCTCATGAACACTGAAGCTTTCTTT
>TRBV9|NA|TRBJ1-3|TRBD1
CASSPRTGFLSGNTIYF
TGTGCCAGCAGCCCCAGGACAGGCTTCCTCTCTGGAAACACCATATATTTT
>TRBV6-1|NA|TRBJ1-4|NA
CASKLTATNEKLFF
TGTGCCAGCAAATTGACAGCAACTAATGAAAAACTGTTTTTT
>TRBV7-2|NA|TRBJ2-2|NA
CASSSDVYTGELFF
TGTGCCAGCAGCTCGGATGTTTACACCGGGGAGCTGTTTTTT
>TRBV5-1|few|TRBJ1-1|TRBD1
CASSFGTGGLNTEAFF
TGCGCCAGCAGCTTTGGGACAGGGGGTCTGAACACTGAAGCTTTCTTT
>TRBV5-1|NA|TRBJ2-3|NA
CASSLFGGAGTDTQYF
TGCGCCAGCAGCTTATTTGGGGGGGCCGGCACAGATACGCAGTATTTT
>TRBV7-8|NA|TRBJ1-5|TRBD1
CASSGSQGIGNQPQHF
TGTGCCAGCAGCGGGTCACAGGGGATAGGCAATCAGCCCCAGCATTTT
>TRBV29-1|NA|TRBJ2-5|NA
CSVEGGIGGGTQYF
TGCAGCGTTGAAGGCGGGATTGGTGGGGGGACCCAGTACTTC
>TRBV4-2|NA|TRBJ2-1|TRBD1
CASSPRQGEVDEQFF
TGTGCCAGCAGCCCCCGACAGGGTGAGGTCGATGAGCAGTTCTTC
>TRBV18|NA|TRBJ1-4|TRBD1
CASSPSRGTVNEKLFF
TGTGCCAGCTCACCTTCCCGGGGGACAGTCAATGAAAAACTGTTTTTT
>TRBV29-1|NA|TRBJ2-7|NA
CSVHNQGSSYEQYF
TGCAGCGTGCACAATCAGGGAAGCTCCTACGAGCAGTACTTC
>TRBV5-5|NA|TRBJ1-4|TRBD1
CASSVGTAEKLFF
TGTGCCAGCAGCGTCGGGACAGCCGAAAAACTGTTTTTT
>TRBV18|NA|TRBJ1-3|NA
CASSPTEVASNTIYF
TGTGCCAGCTCGCCGACAGAAGTTGCCTCAAACACCATATATTTT
>TRBV11-2|NA|TRBJ1-2|TRBD1
CASSLMPGGYGYTF
TGTGCCAGCAGCTTAATGCCAGGGGGTTATGGCTACACCTTC
>TRBV5-1|NA|TRBJ2-3|NA
CASSLSTDTQYF
TGCGCCAGCAGCCTGAGCACAGATACGCAGTATTTT
>TRBV6-6|NA|TRBJ1-4|TRBD1
CASSPGTGTTNEKLFF
TGTGCCAGCAGTCCCGGGACAGGGACAACTAATGAAAAACTGTTTTTT
>TRBV19|NA|TRBJ2-4|NA
CASSITGLAKNIQYF
TGTGCCAGTAGTATTACTGGGTTAGCCAAAAACATTCAGTACTTC
>TRBV5-1|NA|TRBJ2-7|NA
CASSSLQGYEQYF
TGCGCCAGCAGCTCACTCCAGGGTTACGAGCAGTACTTC
>TRBV2|NA|TRBJ2-3|NA
CASSPQGADTQYF
TGTGCCAGCAGTCCTCAGGGAGCAGATACGCAGTATTTT
>TRBV5-1|NA|TRBJ2-3|TRBD1
CASSPGQGSTDTQYF
TGCGCCAGCAGCCCCGGACAGGGTTCGACAGATACGCAGTATTTT
>TRBV11-3|NA|TRBJ2-1|NA
CASSSTGATYNEQFF
TGTGCCAGCAGCTCTACAGGCGCAACCTACAATGAGCAGTTCTTC